What follows are 28 T cell receptor beta chains derived from one specimen sequenced in a study of T cell responses to AZD1222 COVID-19 vaccine. The method was immunoSEQ multiplex PCR; TCRdb's version includes in-frame clones alone and lacks a portion of them. The repertoire holds approximately 120,000 clones, around 90% seen once, with 7.5% in the top ten. Sequenced material: peripheral blood, taken on day 0 of AZD1222 vaccination. These receptors originate from an adult in good health.

The J gene is TRBJ1-3, the V gene TRBV11-3; D gene uncertain. Germline lookup yields CDR1 SGHNT and CDR2 YENEEA. Trimming removed 5 bases from V and 0 bases from J, with 11 bases in between. There are 15 residues in the CDR3. DNA for the CDR3: TGTGCCAGCAGCGCGATGGGCTCCTCTGGAAACACCATATATTTT. This codes for CASSAMGSSGNTIYF.

This chain links TRBV7-9 with TRBJ2-7; the D call may be TRBD1 or TRBD2 (6 bases each). Germline lookup yields CDR1 SEHNR and CDR2 FQNEAQ (reference sequence). V lost 5 bases to trimming and J lost 3 bases, with 20 bases between them. The length of the CDR3 is 16 residues. CDR3 in amino acids: CASSRRGESTFYEQYF. In nucleotides, the CDR3 is TGTGCCAGCAGCCGAAGGGGGGAGTCGACGTTCTACGAGCAGTACTTC.

The rearrangement links TRBV2 to TRBJ2-1; 8 bases are a match to TRBD2. The germline CDR1 and CDR2 sequences are SNHLY and FYNNEI. V shed 4 bases, J shed 0 bases, and the junction held 2 bases outside the gene matches. This CDR3 has 15 residues. The CDR3 DNA is TGTGCCAGCAGTGGCGGGACTAGCTCCTACAATGAGCAGTTCTTC. Residues: CASSGGTSSYNEQFF.

The genes are TRBV7-2 and TRBJ2-7, with D perhaps matching TRBD1 (6 bases). V was trimmed by 5 bases and J by 0 bases, leaving 11 bases between them. Germline loops: CDR1 SGHTA, CDR2 FQGNSA. This CDR3 is built from 14 residues. The CDR3 DNA follows: TGTGCCAGCAGCAACCAAGGGGGCTCCTACGAGCAGTACTTC. Its translation is CASSNQGGSYEQYF.

In this sample, this clone turned up a few times. Written as DNA, the CDR3 is TGTGCCATCAGTGAGCCGGGACTAGGGGAGGAGACCCAGTACTTC. Translated: CAISEPGLGEETQYF. The chain is built from TRBV10-3 and TRBJ2-5, with TRBD2 matching 8 bases. Germline values: CDR1 ENHRY, CDR2 SYGVKD. V was clipped by 2 bases and J by 5 bases; unmatched bases: 7. The CDR3 length is 15 residues.

J is TRBJ1-2 and V is TRBV19, with no clear D. V was cut by 5 bases and J by 0 bases, with 4 bases left in between. Germline V gene data show CDR1 as LNHDA and CDR2 as SQIVND (reference sequence). The CDR3 consists of 12 residues. The CDR3 here is CASSRTNYGYTF. CDR3 DNA sequence: TGTGCCAGTAGTCGGACTAACTATGGCTACACCTTC.

The CDR3 is CASSPQGNGYTF. In DNA, the CDR3 is TGTGCCAGCAGCCCACAGGGAAATGGCTACACCTTC. The chain has TRBV5-6 and TRBJ1-2; D may be TRBD1 (6 bases). The CDR3 runs to 12 residues. Deletions cut 4 bases from V and 6 bases from J, with 10 bases between. Germline V CDR1 and CDR2: SGHDT, YYEEEE.

This chain connects TRBV4-1 to TRBJ2-2; D ambiguous. Germline V lookup: CDR1 MGHRA, CDR2 YSYEKL. The CDR3 is 16 amino acids. Trimming pared 4 bases from V and 0 bases from J, leaving 12 bases between. Here the CDR3 DNA reads TGCGCCAGCAGCCTGGGTTGGGCCTCGAACACCGGGGAGCTGTTTTTT. Its protein product is CASSLGWASNTGELFF.

The chain has TRBV4-3 and TRBJ1-2; weak D call: TRBD1 (5 bases). This CDR3 has 13 residues. The V end was cut by 3 bases, the J end by 8 bases, with 13 bases between. Germline lookup yields CDR1 LGHNA and CDR2 YSLEER. The CDR3 loop is CASSHERGRGYTF. The CDR3 DNA follows: TGCGCCAGCAGCCATGAGAGGGGTCGGGGCTACACCTTC.

The chain combines TRBV5-1 with TRBJ2-1; TRBD1 aligns across 12 bases. V dropped 4 bases and J dropped 6; count of bases not matched to a gene: 5. The germline CDR1 and CDR2 sequences are SGHRS and YFSETQ. CDR3 length equals 15 residues. The DNA of the CDR3 is TGCGCCAGCAGCCGGGACAGGGGGCCCACCAATGAGCAGTTCTTC. Translating gives CASSRDRGPTNEQFF.

This clone was seen a few times. This chain uses TRBV7-9 with TRBJ1-1, with D perhaps TRBD1 (5 bases). CDR1 is SEHNR, CDR2 FQNEAQ, per germline (reference sequence). The CDR3 runs 14 residues. V dropped 2 bases and J dropped 4 bases, with 11 bases sitting between them. CDR3 loop: CASSLRGSSTEAFF. CDR3 coding DNA: TGTGCCAGCAGCTTAAGGGGTTCCAGCACTGAAGCTTTCTTT.

As to this clone: At one boundary the junction diverges from the germline segment, which might be a read error. V is TRBV11-2 and J is TRBJ1-1; perhaps TRBD1 as D (5 bases). Germline-derived CDR1 and CDR2 are SGHAT and FQNNGV. The CDR3 is 14 amino acids. CDR3 sequence: CASRLDRNRGEAFF. The CDR3 region has the DNA TGTGCCAGCAGGTTAGACAGAAATCGGGGTGAAGCTTTCTTT. The variable domain in full, completed from reference TRBV11-2 and TRBJ1-1, reads EAGVAQSPRYKIIEKRQSVAFWCNPISGHATLYWYQQILGQGPKLLIQFQNNGVVDDSQLPKDRFSAERLKGVDSTLKIQPAKLEDSAVYLCASRLDRNRGEAFFGQGTRLTVV.

The J gene is TRBJ2-1, the V gene TRBV19; tentatively, D is TRBD2 (5 bases). The V gene's germline CDR1 is LNHDA and CDR2 SQIVND (reference sequence). V gave up 4 bases and J gave up 5 bases, with 18 bases separating them. The CDR3 spans 16 residues. The CDR3 protein is CASSRVRGRGNNEQFF. Here the CDR3 DNA reads TGTGCCAGTAGTAGGGTGAGAGGGAGAGGCAACAATGAGCAGTTCTTC.

V and J are TRBV4-3 and TRBJ2-1; possible D gene TRBD2, 7 bases. This CDR3 is 14 amino acids long. V shed 1 base and J shed 8 bases, with 12 bases lying between them. Germline CDR1 reads LGHNA; CDR2 reads YSLEER. CDR3 coding DNA: TGCGCCAGCAGCCAAGGTGGAGGGGGGGATGAGCAGTTCTTC. Translating gives CASSQGGGGDEQFF.

The chain has TRBV29-1 and TRBJ2-7; TRBD1 matches at 7 bases. Germline V lookup: CDR1 SQVTM, CDR2 ANQGSEA. The trim removed 6 bases at V and 2 bases at J, leaving 4 bases unmatched. The CDR3 extends over 12 amino acids. The CDR3 is CSVGQSPYEQYF. The CDR3 DNA sequence: TGCAGCGTGGGACAGTCTCCCTACGAGCAGTACTTC.

CDR3 DNA: TGTGCCAGCAGCCCCTGGGGGGGGGCGCAGAACATTCAGTACTTC. Amino acids: CASSPWGGAQNIQYF. V gene TRBV9 combines with J gene TRBJ2-4; possibly TRBD2 for D (7 bases). This CDR3 contains 15 residues. The V gene's germline CDR1 is SGDLS and CDR2 YYNGEE. V was shortened by 4 bases and J by 7 bases, with 18 bases between the two germline ends. Looking up the rest from reference TRBV9 and TRBJ2-4 gives the full variable domain: DSGVTQTPKHLITATGQRVTLRCSPRSGDLSVYWYQQSLDQGLQFLIQYYNGEERAKGNILERFSAQQFPDLHSELNLSSLELGDSALYFCASSPWGGAQNIQYFGAGTRLSVL.

The J gene is TRBJ1-5, the V gene TRBV3-1 (or the pseudogene TRBV3-2), with D unresolved. CDR1 is LGHDT and CDR2 is YNNKEL in the germline V gene (reference sequence). The CDR3 loop spans 16 amino acids. The V end lost 5 bases, the J end lost 5 bases, and 19 bases lay between the germline ends. The CDR3, as DNA: TGTGCCAGCAGCAGCCGGGGTCCCATTTATCATCAGCCCCAGCATTTT. It is translated as CASSSRGPIYHQPQHF.

The chain links TRBV7-3 to TRBJ2-3; TRBD1 might be the D (7 bases). There are 14 residues in the CDR3. The V and J ends lost 4 bases and 0 bases respectively, with 8 bases between them. CDR1 and CDR2 (germline): SGHTA, FQGTGA. CDR3 nucleotides: TGTGCCAGCAGCTCAGGGGGGAGCACAGATACGCAGTATTTT. As protein: CASSSGGSTDTQYF.

The chain is built from TRBV7-3 and TRBJ1-5, with D maybe TRBD1 (5 bases). CDR3 length equals 13 residues. Deletions cut 3 bases from V and 4 bases from J, with 7 bases between. Looked up from germline, CDR1 is SGHTA and CDR2 is FQGTGA. The CDR3 reads CASSLDTNQPQHF. The DNA for the CDR3 is TGTGCCAGCAGCTTGGACACTAATCAGCCCCAGCATTTT.

CDR3 amino acids: CASSRNGGGRETQYF. In DNA, the CDR3 is TGTGCCAGCAGCCGAAACGGTGGTGGGCGAGAGACCCAGTACTTC. The V call is TRBV7-7, the J call TRBJ2-5; D call uncertain. Germline V lookup: CDR1 SSHAT, CDR2 FNYEAQ (reference sequence). The CDR3 loop spans 15 amino acids. V dropped 5 bases and J dropped 4 bases, with 17 bases sitting between them.

This rearrangement joins TRBV13 to TRBJ1-2; D is ambiguous. Trimming removed 3 bases from V and 4 bases from J, with 12 bases in between. CDR3 length: 14 amino acids. From germline, CDR1 is PRHDT and CDR2 FYEKMQ (reference sequence). CDR3 in DNA: TGTGCCAGCAGCTTGGACCGGTCCCTCTATGGCTACACCTTC. This sequence encodes CASSLDRSLYGYTF.

The V call is TRBV5-4, the J call TRBJ1-2; no firm D call. Germline V gene sequence: CDR1 SGHNT, CDR2 YYREEE (reference sequence). This CDR3 spans 14 amino acids. V was shortened by 4 bases and J by 3 bases, with 13 bases between the two germline ends. In nucleotides, the CDR3 is TGTGCCAGCAGCGCGGGCCCCTTAGACTATGGCTACACCTTC. The encoded protein is CASSAGPLDYGYTF.

The chain links TRBV2 to TRBJ2-7; the match to TRBD2 covers 9 bases. The CDR3 is 14 amino acids. Germline loops: CDR1 SNHLY, CDR2 FYNNEI. Losses at the gene ends were 7 bases for V and 0 bases for J; bases not matched to a gene: 4. CDR3 loop: CASKRTSASYEQYF. CDR3 in DNA: TGTGCCAGCAAGAGGACTAGCGCCTCCTACGAGCAGTACTTC. Full variable domain (missing parts from reference TRBV2 and TRBJ2-7): EPEVTQTPSHQVTQMGQEVILRCVPISNHLYFYWYRQILGQKVEFLVSFYNNEISEKSEIFDDQFSVERPDGSNFTLKIRSTKLEDSAMYFCASKRTSASYEQYFGPGTRLTVT.

Written as DNA, the CDR3 is TGCGCCAGCAGCCCCGACGGGAACGGAATGAACACTGAAGCTTTCTTT. Translation gives CASSPDGNGMNTEAFF. The chain uses TRBV5-1 and TRBJ1-1, with D unclear. From germline, CDR1 is SGHRS and CDR2 YFSETQ. The CDR3 spans 16 residues. V was shortened by 4 bases and J by 0 bases, with 16 bases between the two germline ends.

The chain couples TRBV5-1 to TRBJ1-6; D call uncertain. V lost 0 bases and J lost 8, with 6 bases in between. Per the germline V gene, CDR1 is SGHRS and CDR2 is YFSETQ. The CDR3 extends over 13 amino acids. CDR3 sequence reads: CASSLDGDSPLHF. CDR3 in DNA: TGCGCCAGCAGCTTGGACGGAGATTCACCCCTCCACTTT.

This clone showed up just once. The chain links TRBV7-2 to TRBJ2-7; 9 positions agree with TRBD1. The length of the CDR3 is 16 residues. The V gene's germline CDR1 is SGHTA and CDR2 FQGNSA. J was trimmed by 3 bases and V by 0 bases; bases with no gene match: 6. The CDR3 sequence is CASSLARGQGFYEQYF. CDR3 in DNA: TGTGCCAGCAGCTTAGCCCGGGGACAGGGATTCTACGAGCAGTACTTC.

This chain links TRBV2 with TRBJ1-5, with D hard to call. Trimming left V 6 bases short and J 2 bases short, with 11 bases between. This CDR3 spans 14 amino acids. Germline V gives CDR1 SNHLY, CDR2 FYNNEI. CDR3 in DNA: TGTGCCAGCAGGCCTAGGGTTGGCAATCAGCCCCAGCATTTT. It codes for CASRPRVGNQPQHF. Combining the CDR3 with reference TRBV2 and TRBJ1-5 gives the whole variable domain EPEVTQTPSHQVTQMGQEVILRCVPISNHLYFYWYRQILGQKVEFLVSFYNNEISEKSEIFDDQFSVERPDGSNFTLKIRSTKLEDSAMYFCASRPRVGNQPQHFGDGTRLSIL.

The CDR3 sequence: CASSIAGVNNEQFF. The DNA of the CDR3 is TGCGCCAGCAGCATAGCGGGAGTCAACAATGAGCAGTTCTTC. V and J are TRBV5-1 and TRBJ2-1; 9 nucleotides align to TRBD2. The J segment lost 5 bases and the V segment lost 4 bases, leaving 4 bases of the junction unmatched. This CDR3 comprises 14 residues. Germline assignment: CDR1 SGHRS and CDR2 YFSETQ.